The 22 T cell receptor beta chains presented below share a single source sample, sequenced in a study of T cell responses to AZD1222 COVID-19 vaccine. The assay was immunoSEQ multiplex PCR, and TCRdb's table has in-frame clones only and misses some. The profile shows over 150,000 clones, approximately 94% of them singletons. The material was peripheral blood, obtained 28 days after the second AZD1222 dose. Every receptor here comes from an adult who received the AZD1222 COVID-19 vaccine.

The CDR3 DNA follows: TGTGCCAGCTCACCAAGGGCGGAGGGTAACTATGGCTACACCTTC. Translated: CASSPRAEGNYGYTF. The gene calls are TRBV18 and TRBJ1-2; D remains unclear. Between the trimmed V and J ends, which lost 2 bases and 1 base, there was a span of 11 bases. The CDR3 is 15 amino acids. CDR1 and CDR2 from the germline V gene are KGHSH and LQKENI.

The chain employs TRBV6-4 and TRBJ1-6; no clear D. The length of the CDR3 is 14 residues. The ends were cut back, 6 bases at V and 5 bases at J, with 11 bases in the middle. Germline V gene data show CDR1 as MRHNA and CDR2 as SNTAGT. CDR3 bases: TGTGCCAGCAGGAGGGAGGTTGATAATTCACCCCTCCACTTT. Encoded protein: CASRREVDNSPLHF.

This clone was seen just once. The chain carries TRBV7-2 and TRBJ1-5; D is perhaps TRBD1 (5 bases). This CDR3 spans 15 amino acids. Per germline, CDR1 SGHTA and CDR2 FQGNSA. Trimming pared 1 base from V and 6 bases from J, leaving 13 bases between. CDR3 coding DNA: TGTGCCAGCAGCTTAGATAGGGGTTTTGGTCAGCCCCAGCATTTT. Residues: CASSLDRGFGQPQHF. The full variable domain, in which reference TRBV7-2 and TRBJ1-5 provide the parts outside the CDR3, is GAGVSQSPSNKVTEKGKDVELRCDPISGHTALYWYRQSLGQGLEFLIYFQGNSAPDKSGLPSDRFSAERTGGSVSTLTIQRTQQEDSAVYLCASSLDRGFGQPQHFGDGTRLSIL.

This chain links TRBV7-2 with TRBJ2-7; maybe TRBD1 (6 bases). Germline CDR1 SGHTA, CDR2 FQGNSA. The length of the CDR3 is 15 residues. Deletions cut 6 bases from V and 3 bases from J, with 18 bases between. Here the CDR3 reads CASSYRQVVSYEQYF. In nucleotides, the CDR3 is TGTGCCAGCAGTTATCGACAGGTCGTTAGCTACGAGCAGTACTTC.

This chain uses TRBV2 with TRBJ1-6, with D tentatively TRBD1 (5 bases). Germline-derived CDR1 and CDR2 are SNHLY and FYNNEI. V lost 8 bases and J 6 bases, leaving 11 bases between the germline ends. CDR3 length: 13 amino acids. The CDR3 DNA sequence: TGTGCCAGCGGGGACGGGAGTAATTCACCCCTCCACTTT. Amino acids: CASGDGSNSPLHF.

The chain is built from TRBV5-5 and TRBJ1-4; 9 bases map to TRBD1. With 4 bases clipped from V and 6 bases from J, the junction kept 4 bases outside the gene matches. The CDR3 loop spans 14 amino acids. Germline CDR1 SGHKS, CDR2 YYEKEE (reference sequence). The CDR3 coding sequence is TGTGCCAGCAGCATACGGGACAGGGATGAAAAACTGTTTTTT. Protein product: CASSIRDRDEKLFF.

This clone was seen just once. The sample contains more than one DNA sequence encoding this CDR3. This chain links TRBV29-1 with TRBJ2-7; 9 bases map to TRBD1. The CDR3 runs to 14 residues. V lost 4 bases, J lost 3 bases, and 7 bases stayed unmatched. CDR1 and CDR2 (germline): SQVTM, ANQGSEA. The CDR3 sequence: CSVGRGTGSYEQYF. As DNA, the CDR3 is TGCAGCGTTGGAAGGGGGACAGGGAGCTACGAGCAGTACTTC.

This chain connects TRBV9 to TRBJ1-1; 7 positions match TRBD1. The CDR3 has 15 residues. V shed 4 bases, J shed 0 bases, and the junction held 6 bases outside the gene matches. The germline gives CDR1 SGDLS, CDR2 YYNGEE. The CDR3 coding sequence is TGTGCCAGCAGCCCCAGGGGGGTCATGAACACTGAAGCTTTCTTT. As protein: CASSPRGVMNTEAFF.

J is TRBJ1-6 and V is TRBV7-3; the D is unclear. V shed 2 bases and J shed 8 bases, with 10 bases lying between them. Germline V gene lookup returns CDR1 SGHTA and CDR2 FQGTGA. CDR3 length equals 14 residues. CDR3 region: CASSLLGEDSPLHF. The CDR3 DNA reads TGTGCCAGCAGCTTACTCGGGGAAGATTCACCCCTCCACTTT.

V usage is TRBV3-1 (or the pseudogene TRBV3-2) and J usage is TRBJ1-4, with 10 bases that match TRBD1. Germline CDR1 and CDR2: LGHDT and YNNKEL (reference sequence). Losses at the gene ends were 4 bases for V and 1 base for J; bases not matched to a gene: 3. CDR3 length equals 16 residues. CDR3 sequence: CASSLGDRGTNEKLFF. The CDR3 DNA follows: TGTGCCAGCAGCCTTGGGGACAGGGGAACTAATGAAAAACTGTTTTTT.

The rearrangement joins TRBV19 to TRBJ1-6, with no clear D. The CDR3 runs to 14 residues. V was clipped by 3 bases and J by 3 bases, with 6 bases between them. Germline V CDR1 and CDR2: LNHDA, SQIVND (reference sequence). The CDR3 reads CASSIGIYNSPLHF. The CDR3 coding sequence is TGTGCCAGTAGTATTGGGATCTATAATTCACCCCTCCACTTT.

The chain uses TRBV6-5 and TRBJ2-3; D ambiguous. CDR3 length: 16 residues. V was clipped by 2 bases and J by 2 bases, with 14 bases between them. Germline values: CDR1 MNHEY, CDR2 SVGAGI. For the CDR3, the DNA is TGTGCCAGCAGTTACGTAGGCCAGGCCTTCACAGATACGCAGTATTTT. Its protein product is CASSYVGQAFTDTQYF.

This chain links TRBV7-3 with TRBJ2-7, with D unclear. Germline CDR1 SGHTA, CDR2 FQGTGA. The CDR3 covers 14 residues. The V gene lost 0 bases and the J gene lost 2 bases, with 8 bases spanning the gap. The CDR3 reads CASSLTPRTYEQYF. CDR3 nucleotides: TGTGCCAGCAGCTTAACCCCGCGGACCTACGAGCAGTACTTC. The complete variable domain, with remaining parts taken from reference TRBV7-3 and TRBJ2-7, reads GAGVSQTPSNKVTEKGKYVELRCDPISGHTALYWYRQSLGQGPEFLIYFQGTGAADDSGLPNDRFFAVRPEGSVSTLKIQRTERGDSAVYLCASSLTPRTYEQYFGPGTRLTVT.

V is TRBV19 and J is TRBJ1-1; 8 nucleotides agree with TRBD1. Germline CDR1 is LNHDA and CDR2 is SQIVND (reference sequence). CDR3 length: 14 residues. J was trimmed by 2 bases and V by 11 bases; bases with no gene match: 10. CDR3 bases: TGTGCCGCCTCCCCTGGACAGGGCAACACTGAAGCTTTCTTT. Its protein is CAASPGQGNTEAFF.

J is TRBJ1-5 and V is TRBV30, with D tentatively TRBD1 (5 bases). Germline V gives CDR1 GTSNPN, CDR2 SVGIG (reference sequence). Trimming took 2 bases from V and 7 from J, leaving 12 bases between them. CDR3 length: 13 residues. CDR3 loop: CAWSTREGQPQHF. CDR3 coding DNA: TGTGCCTGGAGTACCCGGGAGGGGCAGCCCCAGCATTTT.

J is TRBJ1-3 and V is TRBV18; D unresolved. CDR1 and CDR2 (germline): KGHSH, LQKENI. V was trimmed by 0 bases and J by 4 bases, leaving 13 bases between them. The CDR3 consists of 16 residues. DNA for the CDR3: TGTGCCAGCTCACCACCGAACCTAGGGATCGGAAACACCATATATTTT. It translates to CASSPPNLGIGNTIYF.

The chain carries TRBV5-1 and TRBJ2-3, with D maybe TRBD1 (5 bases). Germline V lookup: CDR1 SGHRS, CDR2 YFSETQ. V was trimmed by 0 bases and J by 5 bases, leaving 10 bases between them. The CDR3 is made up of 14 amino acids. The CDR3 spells CASSLGGPQDTQYF. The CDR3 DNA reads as TGCGCCAGCAGCTTGGGGGGCCCCCAAGATACGCAGTATTTT.

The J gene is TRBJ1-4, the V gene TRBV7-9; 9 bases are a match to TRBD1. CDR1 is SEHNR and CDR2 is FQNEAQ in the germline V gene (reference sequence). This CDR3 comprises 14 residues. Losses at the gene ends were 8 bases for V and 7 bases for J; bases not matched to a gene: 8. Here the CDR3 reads CASHQGQGTEKLFF. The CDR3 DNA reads TGTGCCAGCCACCAGGGACAGGGTACTGAAAAACTGTTTTTT. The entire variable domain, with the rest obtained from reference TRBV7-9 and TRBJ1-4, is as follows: DTGVSQNPRHKITKRGQNVTFRCDPISEHNRLYWYRQTLGQGPEFLTYFQNEAQLEKSRLLSDRFSAERPKGSFSTLEIQRTEQGDSAMYLCASHQGQGTEKLFFGSGTQLSVL.

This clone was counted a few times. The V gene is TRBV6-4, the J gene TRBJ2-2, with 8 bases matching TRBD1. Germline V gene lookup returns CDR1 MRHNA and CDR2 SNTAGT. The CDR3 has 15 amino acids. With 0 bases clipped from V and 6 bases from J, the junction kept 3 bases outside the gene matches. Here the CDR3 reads CASSDSDRAPGELFF. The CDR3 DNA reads TGTGCCAGCAGTGACTCGGACAGGGCCCCCGGGGAGCTGTTTTTT.

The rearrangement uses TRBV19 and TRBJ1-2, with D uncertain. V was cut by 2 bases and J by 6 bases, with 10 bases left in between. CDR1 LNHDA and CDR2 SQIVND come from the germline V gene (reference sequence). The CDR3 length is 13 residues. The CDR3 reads CASSIRTVDGYTF. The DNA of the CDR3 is TGTGCCAGTAGTATACGAACCGTGGATGGCTACACCTTC. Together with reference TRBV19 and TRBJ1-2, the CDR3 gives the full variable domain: DGGITQSPKYLFRKEGQNVTLSCEQNLNHDAMYWYRQDPGQGLRLIYYSQIVNDFQKGDIAEGYSVSREKKESFPLTVTSAQKNPTAFYLCASSIRTVDGYTFGSGTRLTVV.

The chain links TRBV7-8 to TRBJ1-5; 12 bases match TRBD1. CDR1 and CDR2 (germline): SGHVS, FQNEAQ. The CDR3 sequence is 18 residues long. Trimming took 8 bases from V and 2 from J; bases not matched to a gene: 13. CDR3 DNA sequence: TGTGCCAGCCTCGAGGGACAGGGGGCGATGGGTGGCAATCAGCCCCAGCATTTT. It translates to CASLEGQGAMGGNQPQHF. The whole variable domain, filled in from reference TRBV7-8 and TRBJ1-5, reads GAGVSQSPRYKVAKRGQDVALRCDPISGHVSLFWYQQALGQGPEFLTYFQNEAQLDKSGLPSDRFFAERPEGSVSTLKIQRTQQEDSAVYLCASLEGQGAMGGNQPQHFGDGTRLSIL.

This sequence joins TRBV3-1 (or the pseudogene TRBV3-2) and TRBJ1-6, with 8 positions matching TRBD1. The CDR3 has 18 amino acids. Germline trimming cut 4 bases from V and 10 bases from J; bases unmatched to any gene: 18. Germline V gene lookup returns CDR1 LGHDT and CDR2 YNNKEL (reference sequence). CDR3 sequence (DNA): TGTGCCAGCAGCCCAGCCCACCCGACAGGGGAGGTACGATCACCCCTCCACTTT. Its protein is CASSPAHPTGEVRSPLHF.